These 2 T cell receptor beta chains were sequenced from one sample in a study of regulatory T cells in long-lasting Graves disease (dated by TCRdb to the early 2020s). Receptor libraries were prepared by multiplex PCR. The instrument given in TCRdb is Illumina HiSeq 4000. iRepertoire HTBI primers and Arm-PCR amplification of CDR3 regions were used to construct TCR beta libraries. The public reads were reprocessed in TCRdb via fastp at Q25 and MiXCR, keeping in-frame beta chains. Each entry merges the rows of one CDR3 protein and shows their most common DNA and genes. Present in this sample are 650,000 to 850,000 distinct CDR3 sequences, 30% of which were seen just once. The leading ten clones occupy roughly 40% of the sample. The intended sense of this specimen's time point label: persistent/refractory GD, antithyroid drugs over 5 years with positive TRAb. For both TCR sequencing and RNA sequencing, RNA was extracted from PBMCs using TRIzol.

Sequenced here: peripheral blood mononuclear cells (PBMCs), sampled when the disease was refractory, from a patient treated with antithyroid drugs. Receptors originate from a female donor with Graves disease.

A few counts support this clonotype. V usage is TRBV10-3 and J usage is TRBJ1-2, with TRBD1 matching 7 bases. V lost 0 bases, J lost 4 bases, and 8 bases stayed unmatched. CDR1 ENHRY and CDR2 SYGVKD come from the germline V gene. This CDR3 is 16 amino acids long. This CDR3 reads CAISESGRGRAYGYTF. CDR3 nucleotides: TGTGCCATCAGTGAGTCGGGAAGGGGGCGCGCCTATGGCTACACCTTC.

Comment on this clonotype: Sequence at one end of the junction differs from germline and may be a read error. This rearrangement joins TRBV11-2 to TRBJ1-1; D is possibly TRBD1 (6 bases). Germline V lookup: CDR1 SGHAT, CDR2 FQNNGV. The CDR3 is 16 amino acids. The DNA for the CDR3 is TGTGCCAGCAGCTTACCGGCGGCCGGGTGGGACACTGAAGCTTCCTTT. This encodes CASSLPAAGWDTEASF.